Only a few counts were recorded for the clone carrying this T cell receptor (beta chain). The target antigen is unknown. This specimen belongs to a study of identical twins. Overall study results and limits: The authors drew conclusions from cross-sectional statistical analysis rather than following the same donors.

After template switching added a universal primer site, the resulting cDNA carried unique molecular identifiers. TCRdb analysed the 5' RACE reads with MiXCR anew, one entry per CDR3 protein. The sample lists 450,000 or so distinct CDR3 sequences; more than 13% were seen once. Germline loops: CDR1 MNHEY, CDR2 SVGEGT. This CDR3 is 17 amino acids long. The junction had 16 bases not matched to a gene; V was cut back by 6 bases and J by 6 bases. Separately, the same data were catalogued under a study of yellow fever vaccine responses in identical twins.

The material sequenced was CD4+ T cells sorted from blood. The rearrangement links TRBV6-2 or TRBV6-3 to TRBJ2-3; 9 bases line up with TRBD2. This TCR came from a woman aged 18 to 35 in good health. CDR3 in amino acids: CASSITLAGWARDTQYF. For the CDR3, the DNA is TGTGCCAGCAGCATCACGCTAGCGGGATGGGCCCGCGATACGCAGTATTTT.